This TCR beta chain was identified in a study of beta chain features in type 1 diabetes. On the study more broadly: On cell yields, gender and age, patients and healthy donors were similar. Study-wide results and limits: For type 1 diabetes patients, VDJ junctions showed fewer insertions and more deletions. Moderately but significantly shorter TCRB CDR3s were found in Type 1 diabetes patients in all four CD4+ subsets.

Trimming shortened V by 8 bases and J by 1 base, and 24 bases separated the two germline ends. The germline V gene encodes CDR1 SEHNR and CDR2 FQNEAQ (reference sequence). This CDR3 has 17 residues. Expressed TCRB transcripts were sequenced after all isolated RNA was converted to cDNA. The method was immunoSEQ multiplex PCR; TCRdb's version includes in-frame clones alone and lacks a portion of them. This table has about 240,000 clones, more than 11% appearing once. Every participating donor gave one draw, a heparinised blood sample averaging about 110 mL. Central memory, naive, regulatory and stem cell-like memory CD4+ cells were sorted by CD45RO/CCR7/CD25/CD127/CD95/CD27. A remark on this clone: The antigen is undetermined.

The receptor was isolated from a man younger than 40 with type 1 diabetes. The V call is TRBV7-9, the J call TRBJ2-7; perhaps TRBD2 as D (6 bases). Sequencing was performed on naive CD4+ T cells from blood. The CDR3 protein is CASLPRDSLGRSYEQYF. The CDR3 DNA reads TGTGCCAGCTTGCCAAGGGACTCCCTCGGCAGATCCTACGAGCAGTACTTC.